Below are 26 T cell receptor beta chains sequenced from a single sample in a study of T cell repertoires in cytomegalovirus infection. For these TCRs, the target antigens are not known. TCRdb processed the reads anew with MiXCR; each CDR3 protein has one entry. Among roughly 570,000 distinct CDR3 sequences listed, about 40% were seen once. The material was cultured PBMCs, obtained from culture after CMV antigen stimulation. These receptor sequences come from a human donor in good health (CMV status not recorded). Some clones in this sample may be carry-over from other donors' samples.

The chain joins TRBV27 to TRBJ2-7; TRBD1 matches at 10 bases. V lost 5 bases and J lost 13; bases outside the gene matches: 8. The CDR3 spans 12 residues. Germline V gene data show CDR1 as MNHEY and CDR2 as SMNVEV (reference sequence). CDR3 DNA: TGTGCCAGCAGTCACGGGGACAGGGGCTTTTACTTC. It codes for CASSHGDRGFYF.

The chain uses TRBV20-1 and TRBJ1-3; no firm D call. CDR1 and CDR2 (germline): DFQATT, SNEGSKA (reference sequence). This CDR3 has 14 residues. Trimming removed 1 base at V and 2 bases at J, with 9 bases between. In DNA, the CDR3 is TGCAGTGCTAGAGGGGGATCCCCTGGAAACACCATATATTTT. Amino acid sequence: CSARGGSPGNTIYF.

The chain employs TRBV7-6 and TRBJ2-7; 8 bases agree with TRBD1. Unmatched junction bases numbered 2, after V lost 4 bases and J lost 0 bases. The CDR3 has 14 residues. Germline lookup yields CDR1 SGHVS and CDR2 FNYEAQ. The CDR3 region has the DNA TGTGCCAGCAGCTGGGACAGGACCTCCTACGAGCAGTACTTC. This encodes CASSWDRTSYEQYF. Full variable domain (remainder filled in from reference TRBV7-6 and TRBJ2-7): GAGVSQSPRYKVTKRGQDVALRCDPISGHVSLYWYRQALGQGPEFLTYFNYEAQQDKSGLPNDRFSAERPEGSISTLTIQRTEQRDSAMYRCASSWDRTSYEQYFGPGTRLTVT.

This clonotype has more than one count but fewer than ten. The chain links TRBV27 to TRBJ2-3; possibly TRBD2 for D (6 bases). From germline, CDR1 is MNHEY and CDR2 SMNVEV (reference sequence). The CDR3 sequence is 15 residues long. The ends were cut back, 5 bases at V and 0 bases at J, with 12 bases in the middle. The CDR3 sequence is CASSPSSVSTDTQYF. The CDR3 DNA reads TGTGCCAGCAGTCCGTCTAGCGTAAGCACAGATACGCAGTATTTT.

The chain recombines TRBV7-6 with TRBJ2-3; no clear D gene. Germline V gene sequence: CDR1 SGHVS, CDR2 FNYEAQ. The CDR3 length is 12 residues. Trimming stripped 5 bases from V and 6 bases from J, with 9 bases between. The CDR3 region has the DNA TGTGCCAGCAGCCACCTTGGGGATACGCAGTATTTT. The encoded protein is CASSHLGDTQYF. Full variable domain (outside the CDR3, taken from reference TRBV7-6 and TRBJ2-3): GAGVSQSPRYKVTKRGQDVALRCDPISGHVSLYWYRQALGQGPEFLTYFNYEAQQDKSGLPNDRFSAERPEGSISTLTIQRTEQRDSAMYRCASSHLGDTQYFGPGTRLTVL.

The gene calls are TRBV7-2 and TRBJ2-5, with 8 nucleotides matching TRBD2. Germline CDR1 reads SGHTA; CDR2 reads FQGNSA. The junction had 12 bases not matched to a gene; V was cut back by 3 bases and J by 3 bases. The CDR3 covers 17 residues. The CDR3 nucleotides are TGTGCCAGCAGCTTTGGCCCCCGACGCGGGGGGAAAGAGACCCAGTACTTC. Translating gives CASSFGPRRGGKETQYF.

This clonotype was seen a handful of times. This CDR3 is CASSEADNYGYTF. In DNA, the CDR3 is TGTGCCAGCAGTGAAGCAGATAACTATGGCTACACCTTC. The chain is built from TRBV2 and TRBJ1-2; D unclear. Germline CDR1 reads SNHLY; CDR2 reads FYNNEI. The CDR3 has 13 amino acids. V shed 0 bases and J shed 1 base, with 3 bases lying between them. Filled out from reference TRBV2 and TRBJ1-2, the complete variable domain reads EPEVTQTPSHQVTQMGQEVILRCVPISNHLYFYWYRQILGQKVEFLVSFYNNEISEKSEIFDDQFSVERPDGSNFTLKIRSTKLEDSAMYFCASSEADNYGYTFGSGTRLTVV.

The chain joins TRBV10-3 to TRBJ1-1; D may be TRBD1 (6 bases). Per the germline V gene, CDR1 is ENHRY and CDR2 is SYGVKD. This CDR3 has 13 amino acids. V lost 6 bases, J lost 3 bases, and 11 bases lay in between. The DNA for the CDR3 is TGTGCCATCAGACAGGGATCCGACACTGAAGCTTTCTTT. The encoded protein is CAIRQGSDTEAFF.

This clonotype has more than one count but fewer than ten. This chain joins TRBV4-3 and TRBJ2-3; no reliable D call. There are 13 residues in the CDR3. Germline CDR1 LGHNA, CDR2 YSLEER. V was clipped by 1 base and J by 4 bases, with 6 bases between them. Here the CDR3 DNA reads TGCGCCAGCAGCCAAGGGTGGTCAGATACGCAGTATTTT. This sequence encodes CASSQGWSDTQYF.

The CDR3, as DNA: TGTGCCAGCAGCTTAGGAGGGCAGGACCACTATGGCTACACCTTC. Encoded protein: CASSLGGQDHYGYTF. The V call is TRBV7-9, the J call TRBJ1-2; D uncertain. The CDR3 is made up of 15 amino acids. Trimming took 1 base from V and 3 from J, leaving 12 bases between them. From germline, CDR1 is SEHNR and CDR2 FQNEAQ (reference sequence).

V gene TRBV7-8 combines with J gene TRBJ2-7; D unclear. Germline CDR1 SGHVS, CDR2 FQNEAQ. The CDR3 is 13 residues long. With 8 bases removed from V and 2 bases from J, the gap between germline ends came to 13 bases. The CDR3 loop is CASGRTSTYEQYF. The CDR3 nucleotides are TGTGCCAGCGGACGGACGTCCACCTACGAGCAGTACTTC.

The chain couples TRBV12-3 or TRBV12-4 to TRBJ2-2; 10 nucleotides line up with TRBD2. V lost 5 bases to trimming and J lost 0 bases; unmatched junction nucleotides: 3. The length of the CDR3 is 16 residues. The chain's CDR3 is CASSRTSGANTGELFF. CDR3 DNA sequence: TGTGCCAGCAGTCGGACTAGCGGCGCGAACACCGGGGAGCTGTTTTTT.

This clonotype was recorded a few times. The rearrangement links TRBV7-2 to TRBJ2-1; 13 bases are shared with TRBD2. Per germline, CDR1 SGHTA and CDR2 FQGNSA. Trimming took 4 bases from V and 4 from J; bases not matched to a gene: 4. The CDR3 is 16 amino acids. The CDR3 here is CASSSGTSGIYNEQFF. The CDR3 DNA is TGTGCCAGCAGCTCCGGGACTAGCGGGATTTACAATGAGCAGTTCTTC.

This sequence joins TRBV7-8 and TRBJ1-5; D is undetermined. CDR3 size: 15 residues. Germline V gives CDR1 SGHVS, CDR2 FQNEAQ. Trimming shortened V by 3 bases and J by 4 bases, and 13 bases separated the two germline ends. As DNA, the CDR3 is TGTGCCAGCAGCTTTCAACCCAGAAGAAATCAGCCCCAGCATTTT. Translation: CASSFQPRRNQPQHF.

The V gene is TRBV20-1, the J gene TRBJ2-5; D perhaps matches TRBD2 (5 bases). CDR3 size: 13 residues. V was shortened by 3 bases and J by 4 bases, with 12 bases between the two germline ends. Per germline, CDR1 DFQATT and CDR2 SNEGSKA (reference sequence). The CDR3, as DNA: TGCAGTGCTAGGACCGGGATTGTAGAGACCCAGTACTTC. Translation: CSARTGIVETQYF.

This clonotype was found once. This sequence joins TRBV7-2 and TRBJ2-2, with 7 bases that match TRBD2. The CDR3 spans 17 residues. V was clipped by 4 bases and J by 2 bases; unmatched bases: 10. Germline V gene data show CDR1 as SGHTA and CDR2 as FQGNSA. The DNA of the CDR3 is TGTGCCAGCAGCTCAGGGTTTAGCGGGTATAACACCGGGGAGCTGTTTTTT. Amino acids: CASSSGFSGYNTGELFF.

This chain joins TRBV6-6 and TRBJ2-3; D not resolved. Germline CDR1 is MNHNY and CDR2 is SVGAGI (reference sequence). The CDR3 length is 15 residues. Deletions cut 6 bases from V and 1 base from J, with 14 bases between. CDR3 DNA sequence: TGTGCCAGCAGCCGATACCTAACAGGCACAGATACGCAGTATTTT. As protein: CASSRYLTGTDTQYF.

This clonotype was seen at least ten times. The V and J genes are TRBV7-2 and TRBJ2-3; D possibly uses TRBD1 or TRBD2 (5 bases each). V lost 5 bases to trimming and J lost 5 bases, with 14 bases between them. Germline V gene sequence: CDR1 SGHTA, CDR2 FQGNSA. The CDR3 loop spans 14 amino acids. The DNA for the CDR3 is TGTGCCAGCAGCCTCCGAGGTGGGGGAGATACGCAGTATTTT. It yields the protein CASSLRGGGDTQYF. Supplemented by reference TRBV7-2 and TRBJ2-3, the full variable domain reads GAGVSQSPSNKVTEKGKDVELRCDPISGHTALYWYRQSLGQGLEFLIYFQGNSAPDKSGLPSDRFSAERTGGSVSTLTIQRTQQEDSAVYLCASSLRGGGDTQYFGPGTRLTVL.

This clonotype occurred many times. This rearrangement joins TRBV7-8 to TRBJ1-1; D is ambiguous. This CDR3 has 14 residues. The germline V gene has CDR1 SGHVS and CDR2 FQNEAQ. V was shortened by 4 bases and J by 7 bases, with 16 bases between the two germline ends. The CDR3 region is CASSSLGGLGEAFF. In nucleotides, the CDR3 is TGTGCCAGCAGCTCTCTGGGTGGGTTAGGTGAAGCTTTCTTT.

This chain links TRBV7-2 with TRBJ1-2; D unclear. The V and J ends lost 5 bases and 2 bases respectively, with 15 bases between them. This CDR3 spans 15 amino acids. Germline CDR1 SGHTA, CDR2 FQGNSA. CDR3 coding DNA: TGTGCCAGCAGCCATAGCCCGAGTATGAACTATGGCTACACCTTC. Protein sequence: CASSHSPSMNYGYTF.

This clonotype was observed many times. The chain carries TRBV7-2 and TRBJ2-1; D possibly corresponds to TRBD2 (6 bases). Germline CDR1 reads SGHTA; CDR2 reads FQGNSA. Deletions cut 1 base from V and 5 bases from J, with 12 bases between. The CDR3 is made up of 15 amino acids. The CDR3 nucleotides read TGTGCCAGCAGCTTAGGTGGGACTGCCCACAATGAGCAGTTCTTC. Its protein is CASSLGGTAHNEQFF.

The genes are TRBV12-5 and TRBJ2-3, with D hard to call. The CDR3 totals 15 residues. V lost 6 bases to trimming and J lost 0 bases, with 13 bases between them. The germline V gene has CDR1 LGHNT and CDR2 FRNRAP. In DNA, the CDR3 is TGTGCTAGTGGGCCCGAAAGTACGAGCACAGATACGCAGTATTTT. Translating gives CASGPESTSTDTQYF.

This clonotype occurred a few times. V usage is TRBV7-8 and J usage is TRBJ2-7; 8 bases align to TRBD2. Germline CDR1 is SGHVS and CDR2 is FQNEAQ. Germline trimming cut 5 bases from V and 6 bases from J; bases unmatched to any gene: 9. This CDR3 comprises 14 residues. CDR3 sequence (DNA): TGTGCCAGCAGCCGCGGGACTAGTATGCGCGAGCAGTACTTC. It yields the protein CASSRGTSMREQYF.

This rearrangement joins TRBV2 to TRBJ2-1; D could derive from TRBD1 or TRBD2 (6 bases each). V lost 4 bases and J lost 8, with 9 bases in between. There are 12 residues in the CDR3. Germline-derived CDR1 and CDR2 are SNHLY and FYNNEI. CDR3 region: CASSVGGYEQFF. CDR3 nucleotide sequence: TGTGCCAGCAGTGTGGGGGGCTATGAGCAGTTCTTC.

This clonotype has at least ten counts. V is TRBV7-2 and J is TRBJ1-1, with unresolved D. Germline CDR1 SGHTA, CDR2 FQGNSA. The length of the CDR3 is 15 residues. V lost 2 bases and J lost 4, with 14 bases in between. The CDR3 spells CASSLMAGKGTEAFF. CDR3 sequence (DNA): TGTGCCAGCAGCTTAATGGCAGGTAAAGGCACTGAAGCTTTCTTT.

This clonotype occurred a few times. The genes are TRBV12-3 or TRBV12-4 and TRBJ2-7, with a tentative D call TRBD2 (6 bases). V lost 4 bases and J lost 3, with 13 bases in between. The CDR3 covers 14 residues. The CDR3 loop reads CASSYLAGLYEQYF. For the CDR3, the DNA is TGTGCCAGCAGTTATTTGGCGGGGCTCTACGAGCAGTACTTC.